This entry lists 31 T cell receptor beta chains sequenced from one sample in a study of type 1 regulatory T cells. Each CDR3 protein gets one entry after TCRdb re-called the reads with MiXCR. The repertoire has about 65,000 distinct CDR3 sequences, around 49% of them found once; the top ten carry around 2.1%. What these receptors recognize is not known. Sequencing input: cultured non-Tr1 T cells, either the whole culture or a sorted T cell fraction (not recorded which). The origin of the receptors is a human donor in good health.

The chain is built from TRBV29-1 and TRBJ1-2; D may be TRBD1 (6 bases). The V gene lost 2 bases and the J gene lost 9 bases, with 13 bases spanning the gap. The CDR3 is 12 residues long. Germline values: CDR1 SQVTM, CDR2 ANQGSEA. The CDR3 nucleotides read TGCAGCGTTGAAATAACAGGGAGGAGCTACACCTTC. As protein: CSVEITGRSYTF.

This clonotype was recorded a few times. The CDR3 reads CASTRDRPSTDTQYF. The CDR3 DNA reads TGCGCCAGCACCAGGGACAGACCCAGCACAGATACGCAGTATTTT. The chain carries TRBV5-1 and TRBJ2-3; 7 bases map to TRBD1. CDR3 size: 15 residues. Germline V lookup: CDR1 SGHRS, CDR2 YFSETQ. The junction had 7 bases not matched to a gene; V was cut back by 6 bases and J by 0 bases.

This clonotype was recorded a few times. J is TRBJ1-2 and V is TRBV7-2, with no clear D. The CDR3 sequence is 13 residues long. Deletions cut 0 bases from V and 4 bases from J, with 6 bases between. Germline V CDR1 and CDR2: SGHTA, FQGNSA. CDR3 sequence (DNA): TGTGCCAGCAGCTTAGCTGAGGGCTATGGCTACACCTTC. It is translated as CASSLAEGYGYTF.

Concerning this clonotype: An end of the junction does not agree with germline; a read error may underlie this. The gene calls are TRBV4-2 and TRBJ2-2; D is possibly TRBD1 or TRBD2 (6 bases each). The CDR3 length is 16 residues. CDR1 and CDR2 (germline): LGHNA, YNFKEQ. CDR3 sequence reads: CAGSPRGAFHTGELFF. The CDR3 bases are TGTGCCGGCAGCCCGAGGGGGGCCTTCCACACCGGGGAGCTGTTTTTT.

In the case of this clonotype: Given the absence of the conserved phenylalanine or tryptophan at the CDR3 end, a read error is likely. This chain uses TRBV4-1 with TRBJ2-3; 10 nucleotides match TRBD2. This CDR3 spans 17 amino acids. The J segment lost 4 bases and the V segment lost 4 bases, leaving 11 bases of the junction unmatched. Germline V CDR1 and CDR2: MGHRA, YSYEKL. The CDR3 nucleotides read TGCGCCAGCAGCCCGTCACAGACTAGCGGGTTTCCAGATACGCAGTATTCT. Translation gives CASSPSQTSGFPDTQYS.

In its sample, this clonotype was seen a few times. For the CDR3, the DNA is TGCGCCAGCAGCCAAGATCTTTCCACAGGCCCGACCCAGTACTTC. Translation gives CASSQDLSTGPTQYF. The chain has TRBV4-3 and TRBJ2-5; possible D gene TRBD1, 5 bases. CDR3 length: 15 amino acids. The V end was cut by 0 bases, the J end by 7 bases, with 15 bases between. The germline CDR1 and CDR2 sequences are LGHNA and YSLEER.

The chain has TRBV6-5 and TRBJ1-4; the match to TRBD1 covers 8 bases. The CDR3 has 16 amino acids. Losses at the gene ends were 1 base for V and 7 bases for J; bases not matched to a gene: 8. Germline CDR1 MNHEY, CDR2 SVGAGI. Here the CDR3 DNA reads TGTGCCAGCAGTTACTGGGCGGGACAGGCGAGTGAAAAACTGTTTTTT. Its protein product is CASSYWAGQASEKLFF.

The rearrangement uses TRBV4-3 and TRBJ1-2, with D unclear. CDR1 is LGHNA and CDR2 is YSLEER in the germline V gene. This CDR3 is built from 14 residues. Between the trimmed V and J ends, which lost 4 bases and 3 bases, there was a span of 12 bases. CDR3 loop: CASSPAGSYYGYTF. The CDR3 DNA is TGCGCCAGCAGCCCAGCGGGCAGCTACTATGGCTACACCTTC.

The DNA for the CDR3 is TGTGCCAGCAGCCGTTCCGGGAGGGGGGAGACCCAGTACTTC. Its translation is CASSRSGRGETQYF. V is TRBV7-2 and J is TRBJ2-5; TRBD2 aligns across 8 bases. This CDR3 comprises 14 residues. V shed 5 bases, J shed 5 bases, and the junction held 7 bases outside the gene matches. The V gene's germline CDR1 is SGHTA and CDR2 FQGNSA.

This chain uses TRBV7-2 with TRBJ2-6, with a tentative D call TRBD1 (5 bases). Germline CDR1 and CDR2: SGHTA and FQGNSA. The germline V and J ends were trimmed by 6 bases and 4 bases, with 16 bases remaining between them. The CDR3 consists of 16 residues. The CDR3 DNA is TGTGCCAGCAGGGCCAGGGCAAAATCAGGGGCCAACGTCCTGACTTTC. Encoded protein: CASRARAKSGANVLTF.

The rearrangement uses TRBV3-1 and TRBJ1-2; TRBD1 is a possible D gene (6 bases). Trimming stripped 1 base from V and 4 bases from J, with 16 bases between. The length of the CDR3 is 16 residues. CDR1 LGHDT and CDR2 YNNKEL come from the germline V gene (reference sequence). CDR3 nucleotide sequence: TGTGCCAGCAGCCAAGGGGGGGGGGCCACAGTCTATGGCTACACCTTC. It translates to CASSQGGGATVYGYTF.

The chain uses TRBV30 and TRBJ1-2; the D is unclear. Germline CDR1 GTSNPN, CDR2 SVGIG (reference sequence). Trimming left V 4 bases short and J 3 bases short, with 15 bases between. The CDR3 totals 14 residues. CDR3 nucleotides: TGTGCCTGGACCCCGCCTGGACGGTACTATGGCTACACCTTC. Translation gives CAWTPPGRYYGYTF.

The V call is TRBV24-1, the J call TRBJ2-1, with D possibly being TRBD1 (5 bases). Trimming took 5 bases from V and 9 from J, leaving 13 bases between them. CDR3 size: 13 residues. Germline V gives CDR1 KGHDR, CDR2 SFDVKD. The CDR3 DNA reads TGTGCCACCAGTGCCCTGGGAAGGGGTGAGCAGTTCTTC. The encoded protein is CATSALGRGEQFF.

This clonotype appeared a single time. The V call is TRBV7-9, the J call TRBJ2-3; TRBD2 matches at 9 bases. CDR1 is SEHNR and CDR2 is FQNEAQ in the germline V gene (reference sequence). V trimming: 4 bases; J trimming: 2 bases; junction bases outside the gene matches: 7. The CDR3 sequence is 16 residues long. CDR3 residues: CASSSRTSAITDTQYF. CDR3 nucleotides: TGTGCCAGCAGCTCCCGGACTAGCGCAATCACAGATACGCAGTATTTT.

Within the sample, this clonotype is medium-sized. The V call is TRBV4-3, the J call TRBJ2-1, with D perhaps matching TRBD1 or TRBD2 (6 bases each). V was pared by 1 base and J by 9 bases, with 16 bases between. Germline-derived CDR1 and CDR2 are LGHNA and YSLEER. The CDR3 consists of 15 residues. DNA of the CDR3: TGCGCCAGCAGCCAAGTGTCGGTAGGGGGAGGTGAGCAGTTCTTC. It translates to CASSQVSVGGGEQFF.

This chain uses TRBV5-1 with TRBJ1-2; unclear D gene. In germline, CDR1 is SGHRS, CDR2 YFSETQ. The CDR3 covers 14 residues. The germline V and J ends were trimmed by 4 bases and 1 base, with 11 bases remaining between them. CDR3 nucleotide sequence: TGCGCCAGCAGCCGGGATAGTCGTAACTATGGCTACACCTTC. This gives the protein CASSRDSRNYGYTF.

The chain has TRBV20-1 and TRBJ2-1; tentatively, D is TRBD2 (7 bases). This CDR3 is built from 13 residues. The V and J ends lost 1 base and 10 bases respectively, with 14 bases between them. Germline V lookup: CDR1 DFQATT, CDR2 SNEGSKA (reference sequence). The CDR3 reads CSARVGGGQEQFF. The CDR3 region has the DNA TGCAGTGCTAGAGTGGGGGGGGGGCAGGAGCAGTTCTTC.

This chain uses TRBV5-1 with TRBJ2-7; D remains ambiguous. The length of the CDR3 is 14 residues. Germline V gene data show CDR1 as SGHRS and CDR2 as YFSETQ. Trimming left V 4 bases short and J 0 bases short, with 11 bases between. CDR3 DNA sequence: TGCGCCAGCAGCCCCTCTACGGGCTCCTACGAGCAGTACTTC. As protein: CASSPSTGSYEQYF.

The chain employs TRBV20-1 and TRBJ1-1; 7 nucleotides line up with TRBD1. V lost 1 base, J lost 0 bases, and 2 bases stayed unmatched. Germline V gene data show CDR1 as DFQATT and CDR2 as SNEGSKA (reference sequence). This CDR3 contains 14 residues. CDR3: CSARVTGVNTEAFF. The CDR3 nucleotides are TGCAGTGCTAGAGTCACAGGGGTGAACACTGAAGCTTTCTTT.

The CDR3 nucleotides are TGTGCCAGCAGCCCCTGGGGAGGGGGCATCTACGAGCAGTACTTC. This translates into CASSPWGGGIYEQYF. The chain joins TRBV7-9 to TRBJ2-7; D could derive from TRBD1 or TRBD2 (7 bases each). Germline V gene data show CDR1 as SEHNR and CDR2 as FQNEAQ (reference sequence). The CDR3 runs 15 residues. The germline V and J ends were trimmed by 5 bases and 3 bases, with 17 bases remaining between them.

The chain employs TRBV24-1 and TRBJ2-3; 8 bases map to TRBD2. Looked up from germline, CDR1 is KGHDR and CDR2 is SFDVKD. The CDR3 totals 15 residues. With V trimmed by 3 bases and J by 6 bases, 7 bases remained unmatched. The CDR3 DNA is TGTGCCACCAGTGATCCACTAGCGGCGAGGGATACGCAGTATTTT. Protein: CATSDPLAARDTQYF.

V is TRBV7-2 and J is TRBJ1-2; D perhaps matches TRBD1 (6 bases). The CDR3 runs 13 residues. From germline, CDR1 is SGHTA and CDR2 FQGNSA. V was cut by 0 bases and J by 8 bases, with 10 bases left in between. Written as DNA, the CDR3 is TGTGCCAGCAGCTTAGCGGGGGCTCGCGGCTACACCTTC. It specifies CASSLAGARGYTF.

This chain links TRBV20-1 with TRBJ1-4; tentative D call: TRBD1 (6 bases). V lost 5 bases and J 4 bases, leaving 11 bases between the germline ends. This CDR3 comprises 13 residues. From germline, CDR1 is DFQATT and CDR2 SNEGSKA (reference sequence). The CDR3 DNA reads as TGCAGTGCTTCAGGGGCTGGTAATGAAAAACTGTTTTTT. Protein product: CSASGAGNEKLFF.

This clonotype was picked up a small number of times. The chain couples TRBV29-1 to TRBJ2-2; possibly TRBD1 or TRBD2 for D (5 bases each). V was trimmed by 5 bases and J by 4 bases, leaving 20 bases between them. Per germline, CDR1 SQVTM and CDR2 ANQGSEA. CDR3 length: 16 amino acids. The CDR3, as DNA: TGCAGCGTTCCGGGGCTGAGGGCCTCGGGCACCGGGGAGCTGTTTTTT. Translation gives CSVPGLRASGTGELFF.

The chain carries TRBV12-3 or TRBV12-4 and TRBJ2-1, with 10 bases lining up with TRBD2. The CDR3 runs to 16 residues. The ends lost 4 bases at V and 4 bases at J; junction bases unmatched: 7. The CDR3 here is CASSSYLAGGYNEQFF. The CDR3 region has the DNA TGTGCCAGCAGTTCCTATTTAGCGGGGGGATACAATGAGCAGTTCTTC.

On this clonotype: A much larger clone is a single base away; this may be a read error. The chain joins TRBV10-3 to TRBJ1-5, with D possibly TRBD1 on 6 matching bases. The CDR3 spans 15 residues. Per germline, CDR1 ENHRY and CDR2 SYGVKD. Between the trimmed V and J ends, which lost 10 bases and 4 bases, there was a span of 20 bases. For the CDR3, the DNA is TGTGCCACCCGGGCGGGGGACAAGGGAAATCAGCCCCAGCATTTT. This translates into CATRAGDKGNQPQHF.

The chain's CDR3 is CASSLRTSGGDEQFF. For the CDR3, the DNA is TGTGCCAGCAGCCTACGGACTAGCGGGGGGGATGAGCAGTTCTTC. The chain recombines TRBV5-5 with TRBJ2-1, with TRBD2 identical over 15 bases. The CDR3 is 15 residues long. The junction had 4 bases not matched to a gene; V was cut back by 4 bases and J by 8 bases. Germline lookup yields CDR1 SGHKS and CDR2 YYEKEE (reference sequence).

The chain's CDR3 is CASSPGPRAEAFF. In nucleotides, the CDR3 is TGTGCCAGTAGTCCCGGGCCCCGGGCTGAAGCTTTCTTT. V and J are TRBV19 and TRBJ1-1; no definite D call. The germline gives CDR1 LNHDA, CDR2 SQIVND (reference sequence). V was clipped by 5 bases and J by 6 bases, with 13 bases between them. The CDR3 length is 13 residues.

The chain uses TRBV5-1 and TRBJ2-3; D not certain. This CDR3 spans 16 amino acids. Germline V CDR1 and CDR2: SGHRS, YFSETQ. The V and J ends lost 0 bases and 3 bases respectively, with 14 bases between them. The CDR3 DNA follows: TGCGCCAGCAGCTTGGTACGACAACTGATGACAGATACGCAGTATTTT. Its protein product is CASSLVRQLMTDTQYF.

Turning to this clonotype: Mismatch with germline at one junction end may stem from a read error. This chain joins TRBV7-9 and TRBJ1-6, with TRBD1 as a possible D gene (5 bases). The germline CDR1 and CDR2 sequences are SEHNR and FQNEAQ (reference sequence). The CDR3 contains 14 residues. This CDR3 reads CASSFLGDNSPLHF. The CDR3 coding sequence is TGCGCCAGCAGCTTCCTGGGGGACAATTCACCCCTCCACTTT.

The rearrangement joins TRBV5-1 to TRBJ2-1; 7 nucleotides line up with TRBD2. After removal of 0 bases from V and 9 bases from J, the junction contained 9 bases not matched to a gene. Looked up from germline, CDR1 is SGHRS and CDR2 is YFSETQ. The length of the CDR3 is 15 residues. CDR3 DNA: TGCGCCAGCAGCTTGGGACTAGCTAGTCAGGGTGAGCAGTTCTTC. It encodes CASSLGLASQGEQFF.